Following are 32 T cell receptor beta chains from one sample sequenced in a study of blood T cell repertoires in COVID-19. Using immunoSEQ multiplex PCR, the repertoire was profiled, and TCRdb retains in-frame clones only, with some absent. The table records about half a million clones, approximately 83% of them present only once. The sequencing input was peripheral blood. Receptors originate from a human donor in a cohort sampled during active COVID-19.

The chain recombines TRBV27 with TRBJ1-1; TRBD1 matches at 7 bases. With 5 bases clipped from V and 1 base from J, the junction kept 4 bases outside the gene matches. Looked up from germline, CDR1 is MNHEY and CDR2 is SMNVEV (reference sequence). This CDR3 has 14 residues. CDR3 coding DNA: TGTGCCAGCAGTATCCAGGGGGGGAACACTGAAGCTTTCTTT. This codes for CASSIQGGNTEAFF.

The chain combines TRBV30 with TRBJ1-2, with a weak D call TRBD1 (5 bases). V shed 3 bases and J shed 8 bases, with 16 bases lying between them. This CDR3 comprises 13 residues. In germline, CDR1 is GTSNPN, CDR2 SVGIG (reference sequence). The CDR3 DNA sequence: TGTGCCTGGAGGCAGGGTGAGATCGGCGGCTACACCTTC. Amino acid sequence: CAWRQGEIGGYTF.

The gene calls are TRBV7-6 and TRBJ1-2, with 10 bases fitting TRBD1. Germline trimming cut 5 bases from V and 8 bases from J; bases unmatched to any gene: 8. Per the germline V gene, CDR1 is SGHVS and CDR2 is FNYEAQ. The CDR3 sequence is 14 residues long. The CDR3 here is CASSPDRGREGYTF. For the CDR3, the DNA is TGTGCCAGCAGCCCCGACAGGGGGCGCGAAGGCTACACCTTC. The variable domain in full, with the rest retrieved from reference TRBV7-6 and TRBJ1-2, is GAGVSQSPRYKVTKRGQDVALRCDPISGHVSLYWYRQALGQGPEFLTYFNYEAQQDKSGLPNDRFSAERPEGSISTLTIQRTEQRDSAMYRCASSPDRGREGYTFGSGTRLTVV.

V and J are TRBV7-8 and TRBJ2-7; unclear D gene. There are 15 residues in the CDR3. Germline assignment: CDR1 SGHVS and CDR2 FQNEAQ. Trimming left V 3 bases short and J 5 bases short, with 17 bases between. CDR3: CASSFEPRSFDEQYF. CDR3 DNA: TGTGCCAGCAGCTTCGAGCCGCGGAGCTTTGACGAGCAGTACTTC.

This clone was counted between two and nine times. This chain connects TRBV2 to TRBJ1-3, with D possibly being TRBD1 (5 bases). Germline CDR1 and CDR2: SNHLY and FYNNEI. The CDR3 has 14 residues. V lost 4 bases to trimming and J lost 8 bases, with 15 bases between them. CDR3 loop: CASSARGGADTIYF. The CDR3 DNA reads as TGTGCCAGCAGTGCAAGGGGCGGGGCAGACACCATATATTTT.

This clone was seen more than once but under ten times. The rearrangement links TRBV19 to TRBJ2-7, with 7 bases fitting TRBD1. The J segment lost 2 bases and the V segment lost 8 bases, leaving 3 bases of the junction unmatched. Germline V gene data show CDR1 as LNHDA and CDR2 as SQIVND (reference sequence). This CDR3 comprises 12 residues. CDR3 nucleotides: TGTGCCAGTGGGGACAGAACCTACGAGCAGTACTTC. Its protein is CASGDRTYEQYF.

The chain is built from TRBV5-1 and TRBJ1-1; 8 bases agree with TRBD1. This CDR3 comprises 14 residues. The germline V gene encodes CDR1 SGHRS and CDR2 YFSETQ. After removal of 2 bases from V and 3 bases from J, the junction contained 3 bases not matched to a gene. In nucleotides, the CDR3 is TGCGCCAGCAGCTTTGGACAGGGATACACTGAAGCTTTCTTT. This codes for CASSFGQGYTEAFF. The entire variable domain, with the rest obtained from reference TRBV5-1 and TRBJ1-1, is as follows: KAGVTQTPRYLIKTRGQQVTLSCSPISGHRSVSWYQQTPGQGLQFLFEYFSETQRNKGNFPGRFSGRQFSNSRSEMNVSTLELGDSALYLCASSFGQGYTEAFFGQGTRLTVV.

This chain links TRBV3-1 (or the pseudogene TRBV3-2) with TRBJ1-1, with TRBD1 matching over 7 bases. Germline-derived CDR1 and CDR2 are LGHDT and YNNKEL (reference sequence). The CDR3 loop spans 15 amino acids. V lost 0 bases, J lost 2 bases, and 3 bases stayed unmatched. The CDR3 region is CASSQEQGPNTEAFF. The CDR3 nucleotides are TGTGCCAGCAGCCAAGAACAGGGGCCAAACACTGAAGCTTTCTTT.

The chain recombines TRBV7-9 with TRBJ2-1; 9 bases are shared with TRBD2. With V trimmed by 2 bases and J by 7 bases, 12 bases remained unmatched. The CDR3 loop spans 17 amino acids. The germline V gene has CDR1 SEHNR and CDR2 FQNEAQ (reference sequence). The CDR3 spells CASSLQVNSGRVNEQFF. For the CDR3, the DNA is TGTGCCAGCAGCTTACAAGTGAATAGCGGGAGAGTGAATGAGCAGTTCTTC.

The genes are TRBV5-1 and TRBJ2-7, with 9 bases aligning to TRBD1. The CDR3 runs to 15 residues. CDR1 SGHRS and CDR2 YFSETQ come from the germline V gene. V lost 4 bases and J lost 2; bases outside the gene matches: 7. Here the CDR3 reads CASSTTGQGTYEQYF. In DNA, the CDR3 is TGCGCCAGCAGCACCACAGGACAGGGGACCTACGAGCAGTACTTC.

The sample holds one count of this clone. The chain joins TRBV3-1 (or the pseudogene TRBV3-2) to TRBJ2-6; maybe TRBD1 (6 bases). V was pared by 1 base and J by 2 bases, with 12 bases between. From germline, CDR1 is LGHDT and CDR2 YNNKEL (reference sequence). There are 17 residues in the CDR3. Here the CDR3 DNA reads TGTGCCAGCAGCCAAGTACAGGGCAAAGCTGGGGCCAACGTCCTGACTTTC. Encoded protein: CASSQVQGKAGANVLTF.

The chain carries TRBV10-3 and TRBJ1-4; D gene ambiguous. The CDR3 is 13 amino acids. CDR1 ENHRY and CDR2 SYGVKD come from the germline V gene. Trimming took off 6 bases at V and 8 bases at J, with 13 bases between the two ends. CDR3 loop: CAISEGLGEKLFF. In nucleotides, the CDR3 is TGTGCCATCAGCGAAGGACTAGGCGAAAAACTGTTTTTT.

V and J are TRBV4-1 and TRBJ2-5, with TRBD2 matching 10 bases. Per the germline V gene, CDR1 is MGHRA and CDR2 is YSYEKL. This CDR3 is built from 16 residues. J gave up 7 bases and V 0 bases, and 8 bases lay outside the gene matches. The CDR3 bases are TGCGCCAGCAGCCAAGAGGCTAGCGGGAGCTTTATGACCCAGTACTTC. Translation gives CASSQEASGSFMTQYF.

This clone was seen just once. The V gene is TRBV5-1, the J gene TRBJ1-4; tentatively, D is TRBD1 (5 bases). With 5 bases removed from V and 2 bases from J, the gap between germline ends came to 10 bases. Per the germline V gene, CDR1 is SGHRS and CDR2 is YFSETQ. The CDR3 totals 14 residues. Here the CDR3 reads CASRQALTNEKLFF. In DNA form, the CDR3 reads TGCGCCAGCAGACAGGCCCTTACTAATGAAAAACTGTTTTTT.

The genes are TRBV4-3 and TRBJ2-3, with 12 bases matching TRBD2. This CDR3 comprises 17 residues. V was pared by 1 base and J by 5 bases, with 7 bases of the junction left unmatched. In germline, CDR1 is LGHNA, CDR2 YSLEER. The CDR3 sequence: CASSQGNWGLAGDTQYF. CDR3 in DNA: TGCGCCAGCAGCCAAGGGAATTGGGGACTAGCGGGAGATACGCAGTATTTT.

The CDR3 sequence: CASSQEDRRSSGANVLTF. The CDR3 coding sequence is TGTGCCAGCAGCCAAGAAGACAGGCGTTCCTCTGGGGCCAACGTCCTGACTTTC. This sequence joins TRBV4-2 and TRBJ2-6; a weak D match, TRBD1 (6 bases). V was cut by 0 bases and J by 0 bases, with 12 bases left in between. The germline V gene has CDR1 LGHNA and CDR2 YNFKEQ. The CDR3 is 18 residues long.

The chain carries TRBV10-3 and TRBJ2-1; 11 bases align to TRBD2. Unmatched junction bases numbered 7, after V lost 2 bases and J lost 4 bases. This CDR3 is 17 amino acids long. In germline, CDR1 is ENHRY, CDR2 SYGVKD. CDR3 residues: CAISEILAGDRYNEQFF. CDR3 sequence (DNA): TGTGCCATCAGTGAGATACTAGCGGGAGATCGATACAATGAGCAGTTCTTC.

The chain has TRBV7-3 and TRBJ1-2, with 8 bases that match TRBD1. Germline V gene lookup returns CDR1 SGHTA and CDR2 FQGTGA. J was trimmed by 7 bases and V by 6 bases; bases with no gene match: 7. This CDR3 contains 13 residues. Here the CDR3 DNA reads TGTGCCAGCAGTCAGACAGGGGAGGCTGGCTACACCTTC. The encoded protein is CASSQTGEAGYTF.

V gene TRBV7-2 combines with J gene TRBJ2-3, with TRBD1 identical over 7 bases. The CDR3 length is 15 residues. CDR1 and CDR2 (germline): SGHTA, FQGNSA. J gave up 0 bases and V 10 bases, and 10 bases lay outside the gene matches. The CDR3 is CATGRRDRSTDTQYF. The CDR3 DNA reads TGTGCCACCGGGCGACGGGACAGAAGCACAGATACGCAGTATTTT.

This clone was observed a single time. CDR3 protein: CASSSDRSTEAFF. The CDR3, as DNA: TGTGCCAGCAGCTCGGACAGGAGCACTGAAGCTTTCTTT. This chain uses TRBV27 with TRBJ1-1; 7 nucleotides line up with TRBD1. Trimming removed 6 bases from V and 4 bases from J; junction bases left unmatched: 5. The germline V gene encodes CDR1 MNHEY and CDR2 SMNVEV (reference sequence). This CDR3 is built from 13 residues.

This chain joins TRBV30 and TRBJ1-4, with TRBD1 matching 9 bases. There are 15 residues in the CDR3. From germline, CDR1 is GTSNPN and CDR2 SVGIG (reference sequence). J gave up 0 bases and V 5 bases, and 4 bases lay outside the gene matches. In nucleotides, the CDR3 is TGTGCCTGGGGGACAGGGATTGCAACTAATGAAAAACTGTTTTTT. As protein: CAWGTGIATNEKLFF.

The chain carries TRBV21-1 and TRBJ1-5; whether TRBD1, the table's D call, matches the DNA was not checked. TRBV21-1 is flagged as a pseudogene. The CDR3 length is 15 residues. Written as DNA, the CDR3 is TGTGCCAGCACCCGCGACAGGGGTTTCTTACAGCCCCAGCATTTT. Its protein product is CASTRDRGFLQPQHF.

The chain has TRBV10-1 and TRBJ2-7, with 11 bases aligning to TRBD2. The CDR3 is 17 residues long. V lost 4 bases and J lost 4; bases outside the gene matches: 12. The germline gives CDR1 WNHNN, CDR2 SYGVQD (reference sequence). CDR3 loop: CASSAKLAGAPMYEQYF. CDR3 nucleotides: TGCGCCAGCAGTGCCAAACTAGCGGGAGCGCCAATGTACGAGCAGTACTTC.

The chain combines TRBV6-5 with TRBJ1-2; D remains unclear. The germline V and J ends were trimmed by 5 bases and 3 bases, with 10 bases remaining between them. This CDR3 has 13 amino acids. Germline V gene sequence: CDR1 MNHEY, CDR2 SVGAGI. CDR3 in amino acids: CASSPAGDYGYTF. As DNA, the CDR3 is TGTGCCAGCAGTCCCGCCGGGGACTATGGCTACACCTTC.

The chain links TRBV3-1 (or the pseudogene TRBV3-2) to TRBJ2-5; D is ambiguous. Trimming took off 3 bases at V and 5 bases at J, with 10 bases between the two ends. This CDR3 spans 13 amino acids. Germline values: CDR1 LGHDT, CDR2 YNNKEL (reference sequence). Here the CDR3 DNA reads TGTGCCAGCAGCCACTATAGCCTTGAGACCCAGTACTTC. Its translation: CASSHYSLETQYF.

This chain joins TRBV19 and TRBJ1-5, with D unclear. The V gene's germline CDR1 is LNHDA and CDR2 SQIVND (reference sequence). Trimming removed 7 bases at V and 2 bases at J, with 21 bases between. CDR3 length: 17 amino acids. The chain's CDR3 is CASTAGGILVGNQPQHF. CDR3 sequence (DNA): TGTGCCAGTACGGCAGGAGGCATCCTTGTAGGCAATCAGCCCCAGCATTTT.

Worth noting for this clone: Within the sample, other DNA sequences also encode this same CDR3. J is TRBJ1-1 and V is TRBV5-4, with 8 bases matching TRBD1. The V gene's germline CDR1 is SGHNT and CDR2 YYREEE (reference sequence). V lost 4 bases and J lost 2; bases outside the gene matches: 7. The CDR3 length is 15 residues. CDR3 in amino acids: CASSTGQGQNTEAFF. The CDR3 DNA reads as TGTGCCAGCAGCACCGGACAGGGCCAAAACACTGAAGCTTTCTTT.

The rearrangement uses TRBV29-1 and TRBJ2-2; D unresolved. There are 15 residues in the CDR3. CDR1 is SQVTM and CDR2 is ANQGSEA in the germline V gene. Trimming left V 7 bases short and J 2 bases short, with 17 bases between. CDR3 sequence: CSAAVGHTNTGELFF. The CDR3 coding sequence is TGCAGCGCCGCCGTTGGGCATACCAACACCGGGGAGCTGTTTTTT.

The chain combines TRBV18 with TRBJ2-1; maybe TRBD1 (5 bases). The germline gives CDR1 KGHSH, CDR2 LQKENI. V was trimmed by 1 base and J by 2 bases, leaving 9 bases between them. This CDR3 is built from 15 residues. Here the CDR3 reads CASSPQGITYNEQFF. As DNA, the CDR3 is TGTGCCAGCTCACCACAGGGGATCACCTACAATGAGCAGTTCTTC.

This clone came up once. V usage is TRBV29-1 and J usage is TRBJ2-2; D gene unclear. Trimming took 5 bases from V and 1 from J, leaving 11 bases between them. The CDR3 is made up of 14 amino acids. Germline CDR1 reads SQVTM; CDR2 reads ANQGSEA. Here the CDR3 DNA reads TGCAGCGTTCTCGGGTTTGGGAACACCGGGGAGCTGTTTTTT. Encoded protein: CSVLGFGNTGELFF.

The V call is TRBV30, the J call TRBJ2-7; TRBD1 matches at 7 bases. The CDR3 covers 15 residues. V trimming: 5 bases; J trimming: 4 bases; junction bases outside the gene matches: 14. Germline V gene lookup returns CDR1 GTSNPN and CDR2 SVGIG (reference sequence). As DNA, the CDR3 is TGTGCCTGGTCTACTCCCGGGACAGCAACTTACGAGCAGTACTTC. Protein product: CAWSTPGTATYEQYF.

J is TRBJ1-2 and V is TRBV28, with D perhaps TRBD1 (6 bases). This CDR3 is built from 13 residues. Germline V lookup: CDR1 MDHEN, CDR2 SYDVKM. Trimming removed 5 bases from V and 8 bases from J, with 15 bases in between. The chain's CDR3 is CASSLNDRSGYTF. Written as DNA, the CDR3 is TGTGCCAGCAGTCTAAACGACAGGTCGGGCTACACCTTC.